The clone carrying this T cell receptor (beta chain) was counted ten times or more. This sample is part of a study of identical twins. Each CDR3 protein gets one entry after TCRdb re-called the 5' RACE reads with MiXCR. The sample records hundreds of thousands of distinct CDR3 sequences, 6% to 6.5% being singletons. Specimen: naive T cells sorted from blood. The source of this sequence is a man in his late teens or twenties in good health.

CDR3 nucleotide sequence: TGTGCCAGCAGTTGGGACAGCGAAGAGACCCAGTACTTC. Translating it yields CASSWDSEETQYF. V and J are TRBV12-3 or TRBV12-4 and TRBJ2-5; TRBD1 matches at 7 bases. The CDR3 is 13 residues long. Losses at the gene ends were 4 bases for V and 3 bases for J; bases not matched to a gene: 2.